Following are 26 T cell receptor beta chains from one sample sequenced in a study of OX40 agonist ivuxolimab in advanced cancers. Here immunoSEQ multiplex PCR was the method, and the copy in TCRdb shows in-frame clones only, minus some. Among over 65,000 clones, approximately 80% were seen once, and the ten largest hold about 5%. The sample consisted of CD4+ or CD8+ T cells sorted from blood, taken in a trial of the OX40 agonist ivuxolimab. The receptor source for this set is an adult with an advanced solid tumor such as melanoma, head and neck, liver or kidney cancer.

The chain employs TRBV5-1 and TRBJ1-1; perhaps TRBD1 as D (6 bases). The CDR3 length is 14 residues. The germline V gene has CDR1 SGHRS and CDR2 YFSETQ. The germline V and J ends were trimmed by 0 bases and 6 bases, with 12 bases remaining between them. The CDR3 spells CASSLAGTNSEAFF. CDR3 DNA: TGCGCCAGCAGCTTGGCCGGGACAAATTCTGAAGCTTTCTTT.

This clone has a handful of counts. The rearrangement joins TRBV21-1 to TRBJ2-5; the table calls TRBD1, which could not be checked here. TRBV21-1 is listed as a pseudogene. The CDR3 is made up of 14 amino acids. The DNA for the CDR3 is TGTGCCAGCAGCAAAGTGGACAGTCTTGAGACCCAGTACTTC. Translating gives CASSKVDSLETQYF.

This clone appeared a few times. The chain is built from TRBV7-6 and TRBJ1-5, with TRBD1 identical over 7 bases. Per germline, CDR1 SGHVS and CDR2 FNYEAQ. The V gene end was trimmed by 5 bases and the J gene end by 6 bases; junction bases not matched to a gene: 4. The CDR3 has 13 amino acids. CDR3 nucleotides: TGTGCCAGCAGCCTGGGGACAGCTCAGCCCCAGCATTTT. Translating it yields CASSLGTAQPQHF. The variable domain in full, completed from reference TRBV7-6 and TRBJ1-5, reads GAGVSQSPRYKVTKRGQDVALRCDPISGHVSLYWYRQALGQGPEFLTYFNYEAQQDKSGLPNDRFSAERPEGSISTLTIQRTEQRDSAMYRCASSLGTAQPQHFGDGTRLSIL.

The gene calls are TRBV9 and TRBJ2-6; D remains unclear. Trimming shortened V by 0 bases and J by 1 base, and 2 bases separated the two germline ends. The CDR3 spans 14 residues. Germline V gene sequence: CDR1 SGDLS, CDR2 YYNGEE. The CDR3 spells CASSVGSGANVLTF. The CDR3 DNA is TGTGCCAGCAGCGTAGGATCTGGGGCCAACGTCCTGACTTTC. Drawing the rest from reference TRBV9 and TRBJ2-6, the complete variable domain is DSGVTQTPKHLITATGQRVTLRCSPRSGDLSVYWYQQSLDQGLQFLIQYYNGEERAKGNILERFSAQQFPDLHSELNLSSLELGDSALYFCASSVGSGANVLTFGAGSRLTVL.

The gene calls are TRBV19 and TRBJ2-7; 7 bases are shared with TRBD2. CDR3 length equals 14 residues. The germline gives CDR1 LNHDA, CDR2 SQIVND (reference sequence). The trim removed 5 bases at V and 2 bases at J, leaving 6 bases unmatched. CDR3: CASSQTGTTYEQYV. CDR3 sequence (DNA): TGTGCCAGTAGTCAGACCGGGACTACCTACGAGCAGTACGTC.

This chain connects TRBV5-6 to TRBJ1-4; the D is unclear. CDR3 length: 12 residues. Germline CDR1 SGHDT, CDR2 YYEEEE. Trimming removed 5 bases from V and 10 bases from J, with 12 bases in between. The CDR3 here is CASSFGVGKLFF. Here the CDR3 DNA reads TGTGCCAGCAGTTTTGGGGTTGGAAAACTGTTTTTT.

This clone was seen a single time. The chain has TRBV7-9 and TRBJ2-2; no clear D. V was clipped by 5 bases and J by 5 bases, with 6 bases between them. The CDR3 runs 12 residues. The V gene's germline CDR1 is SEHNR and CDR2 FQNEAQ (reference sequence). DNA for the CDR3: TGTGCCAGCAGCACAGATACCGGGGAGCTGTTTTTT. This encodes CASSTDTGELFF. Full variable domain (missing parts from reference TRBV7-9 and TRBJ2-2): DTGVSQNPRHKITKRGQNVTFRCDPISEHNRLYWYRQTLGQGPEFLTYFQNEAQLEKSRLLSDRFSAERPKGSFSTLEIQRTEQGDSAMYLCASSTDTGELFFGEGSRLTVL.

The chain combines TRBV11-2 with TRBJ1-3; the match to TRBD1 covers 10 bases. Germline CDR1 and CDR2: SGHAT and FQNNGV. Trimming cost V 5 bases and J 15 bases; bases outside gene matches: 7. The CDR3 has 12 amino acids. CDR3 in amino acids: CASSPRTGGQYF. DNA for the CDR3: TGTGCCAGCAGCCCACGGACAGGGGGGCAATATTTT.

This chain uses TRBV29-1 with TRBJ2-2, with 11 bases lining up with TRBD2. The CDR3 covers 15 residues. V lost 8 bases to trimming and J lost 5 bases; unmatched junction nucleotides: 10. Per germline, CDR1 SQVTM and CDR2 ANQGSEA. This chain's CDR3 is CSSTGPSGGTGELFF. In DNA form, the CDR3 reads TGCAGCTCCACCGGGCCTAGCGGGGGGACCGGGGAGCTGTTTTTT.

This chain uses TRBV5-1 with TRBJ2-7, with D uncertain. The V end lost 0 bases, the J end lost 5 bases, and 12 bases lay between the germline ends. CDR1 and CDR2 from the germline V gene are SGHRS and YFSETQ. The CDR3 covers 14 residues. CDR3 in DNA: TGCGCCAGCAGCTTGGGCGGAGCCAGTCACGAGCAGTACGTC. This codes for CASSLGGASHEQYV.

The CDR3 protein is CASSLGGRETQYF. The CDR3 DNA follows: TGCGCCAGCAGTTTGGGGGGGAGAGAGACCCAGTACTTC. The rearrangement joins TRBV10-1 to TRBJ2-5, with 7 bases lining up with TRBD2. J was trimmed by 4 bases and V by 5 bases; bases with no gene match: 4. This CDR3 region has 13 residues. Per germline, CDR1 WNHNN and CDR2 SYGVQD (reference sequence).

The rearrangement joins TRBV28 to TRBJ1-3, with 7 nucleotides matching TRBD1. CDR3 size: 17 residues. Germline-derived CDR1 and CDR2 are MDHEN and SYDVKM. V lost 6 bases and J lost 0; bases outside the gene matches: 11. CDR3 coding DNA: TGTGCCAGCAGACTGAGCGGACAGGCATACTCTGGAAACACCATATATTTT. Amino acids: CASRLSGQAYSGNTIYF.

The rearrangement joins TRBV6-6 to TRBJ2-7; the D call may be TRBD1 or TRBD2 (5 bases each). CDR3 length equals 13 residues. Per the germline V gene, CDR1 is MNHNY and CDR2 is SVGAGI (reference sequence). V was pared by 4 bases and J by 2 bases, with 9 bases between. Here the CDR3 DNA reads TGTGCCAGCAGTTTTAGGGGAGCCTACGAGCAGTACGTC. Protein sequence: CASSFRGAYEQYV.

V gene TRBV6-6 combines with J gene TRBJ2-2; D gene uncertain. V was cut by 2 bases and J by 0 bases, with 4 bases left in between. The CDR3 totals 14 residues. Germline-derived CDR1 and CDR2 are MNHNY and SVGAGI (reference sequence). The CDR3 spells CASSYVTNTGELFF. The CDR3 DNA reads TGTGCCAGCAGTTACGTAACGAACACCGGGGAGCTGTTTTTT.

V usage is TRBV7-3 and J usage is TRBJ2-1, with TRBD2 matching over 16 bases. Trimming at V came to 8 bases and at J to 6 bases, leaving 4 bases not matched to a gene. Germline loops: CDR1 SGHTA, CDR2 FQGTGA. The CDR3 runs to 15 residues. CDR3 sequence: CASGTSGRGGNEQFF. CDR3 sequence (DNA): TGTGCCAGCGGGACTAGCGGGAGGGGAGGCAATGAGCAGTTCTTC.

J is TRBJ2-5 and V is TRBV7-8; the D is unclear. The length of the CDR3 is 14 residues. Looked up from germline, CDR1 is SGHVS and CDR2 is FQNEAQ. V was pared by 5 bases and J by 2 bases, with 12 bases between. The CDR3 DNA reads as TGTGCCAGCAGCCCCCGGCTGTCGCAAGAGACCCAGTACTTC. It is translated as CASSPRLSQETQYF.

V usage is TRBV1 and J usage is TRBJ2-7; TRBD2, the table's D call, lacks a check against the DNA. TRBV1 is a pseudogene locus. The CDR3 has 10 residues. The CDR3 region is CTSTYYEQYV. DNA for the CDR3: TGCACCAGCACCTACTACGAGCAGTACGTC.

The V gene is TRBV5-6, the J gene TRBJ2-7; 8 bases agree with TRBD2. The CDR3 extends over 15 amino acids. Per the germline V gene, CDR1 is SGHDT and CDR2 is YYEEEE. The V gene end was trimmed by 3 bases and the J gene end by 2 bases; junction bases not matched to a gene: 7. The CDR3 protein is CASSSLTSVTYEQYF. Here the CDR3 DNA reads TGTGCCAGCAGCTCACTGACTAGCGTAACCTACGAGCAGTACTTC.

The chain links TRBV5-5 to TRBJ1-5; D not certain. V was trimmed by 4 bases and J by 5 bases, leaving 19 bases between them. The CDR3 contains 16 residues. Germline V CDR1 and CDR2: SGHKS, YYEKEE (reference sequence). The CDR3 sequence is CASSPDRGPSYQPQHF. CDR3 DNA sequence: TGTGCCAGCAGCCCAGACCGTGGGCCTTCCTATCAGCCCCAGCATTTT.

The rearrangement links TRBV4-3 to TRBJ2-2, with 7 bases aligning to TRBD1. CDR3 size: 15 residues. V was pared by 5 bases and J by 5 bases, with 8 bases of the junction left unmatched. Germline V lookup: CDR1 LGHNA, CDR2 YSLEER. The CDR3 sequence is CASSTPGQNTGELFF. CDR3 DNA sequence: TGCGCCAGCAGCACACCGGGACAGAATACCGGGGAGCTGTTTTTT.

V usage is TRBV19 and J usage is TRBJ1-4; no firm D call. V lost 5 bases, J lost 8 bases, and 15 bases lay in between. This CDR3 contains 14 residues. CDR1 is LNHDA, CDR2 SQIVND, per germline (reference sequence). In DNA form, the CDR3 reads TGTGCCAGTAGTCCACGCTCCGTGCAGGAAAAACTGTTTTTT. Its translation: CASSPRSVQEKLFF.

The chain combines TRBV21-1 with TRBJ2-4; the table's D call of TRBD2 was not tested on the DNA. TRBV21-1 is termed a pseudogene. This CDR3 has 9 residues. CDR3 protein: CASTRAQYF. The CDR3 DNA reads TGTGCCAGCACTCGCGCTCAGTACTTC.

The V and J genes are TRBV9 and TRBJ1-2, with 8 bases lining up with TRBD1. With V trimmed by 2 bases and J by 7 bases, 10 bases remained unmatched. Germline-derived CDR1 and CDR2 are SGDLS and YYNGEE. The CDR3 is made up of 15 amino acids. The CDR3 loop is CASSVEQGGFGGYTF. CDR3 nucleotides: TGTGCCAGCAGCGTGGAACAGGGGGGGTTTGGTGGCTACACCTTC.

This clone was recorded at least ten times. J is TRBJ1-6 and V is TRBV28; D is ambiguous. V shed 5 bases and J shed 7 bases, with 18 bases lying between them. CDR1 and CDR2 (germline): MDHEN, SYDVKM. The length of the CDR3 is 16 residues. The CDR3 loop is CASSTRRVVWNSPLHF. The CDR3 nucleotides are TGTGCCAGCAGTACAAGACGGGTCGTTTGGAATTCACCCCTCCACTTT.

The chain uses TRBV5-1 and TRBJ1-4, with a possible D match to TRBD1 (5 bases). The CDR3 loop spans 14 amino acids. The germline CDR1 and CDR2 sequences are SGHRS and YFSETQ. V lost 4 bases and J 4 bases, leaving 11 bases between the germline ends. DNA for the CDR3: TGCGCCAGCAGCCCGGGGGGAGGTAATGAAAAACTGTTTTTT. Translating gives CASSPGGGNEKLFF.

The chain couples TRBV28 to TRBJ2-2, with TRBD2 matching over 7 bases. This CDR3 region has 16 residues. Trimming took 6 bases from V and 4 from J; bases not matched to a gene: 11. Germline V gives CDR1 MDHEN, CDR2 SYDVKM. The CDR3 DNA follows: TGTGCCAGCAGCCCCGGGGGGACCGGCGGCACCGGGGAGCTGTTTTTT. Amino acids: CASSPGGTGGTGELFF.